The 21 T cell receptor beta chains in this list originate from one sample, sequenced in a study of cytomegalovirus exposure and HLA in healthy donors. Primers for the PCR totalled 60 Vbeta and 13 Jbeta. Method: immunoSEQ multiplex PCR; TCRdb's copy keeps in-frame clones and lacks some. This table has roughly 190,000 clones, around 80% appearing once. Material for sequencing was PBMCs. Source of these receptors: a man aged 18 to 35 in good health and CMV-seronegative.

The chain combines TRBV2 with TRBJ1-2; the match to TRBD1 covers 8 bases. The junction had 7 bases not matched to a gene; V was cut back by 5 bases and J by 8 bases. This CDR3 is 13 amino acids long. Germline-derived CDR1 and CDR2 are SNHLY and FYNNEI. CDR3 protein: CASSSGTGGGYTF. The CDR3 DNA reads as TGTGCCAGCAGTTCCGGGACAGGAGGCGGCTACACCTTC. The whole variable domain, filled in from reference TRBV2 and TRBJ1-2, reads EPEVTQTPSHQVTQMGQEVILRCVPISNHLYFYWYRQILGQKVEFLVSFYNNEISEKSEIFDDQFSVERPDGSNFTLKIRSTKLEDSAMYFCASSSGTGGGYTFGSGTRLTVV.

The V and J genes are TRBV2 and TRBJ1-5, with 7 bases matching TRBD1. Germline CDR1 and CDR2: SNHLY and FYNNEI. This CDR3 comprises 14 residues. J lost 2 bases, V lost 7 bases, and 5 bases had no gene match. The CDR3 DNA sequence: TGTGCCAGCAAAACAGGGGTGGGCAATCAGCCCCAGCATTTT. This encodes CASKTGVGNQPQHF.

This chain joins TRBV19 and TRBJ2-3; 11 bases are shared with TRBD2. CDR3 length: 15 residues. The V segment lost 6 bases and the J segment 2 bases; nucleotides outside the gene matches: 4. Per the germline V gene, CDR1 is LNHDA and CDR2 is SQIVND (reference sequence). The CDR3 DNA reads TGTGCCAGTAGGGGGACTAGCGGACCCACAGATACGCAGTATTTT. This sequence encodes CASRGTSGPTDTQYF.

The rearrangement links TRBV5-6 to TRBJ2-7, with TRBD2 identical over 8 bases. With 1 base clipped from V and 6 bases from J, the junction kept 12 bases outside the gene matches. The germline gives CDR1 SGHDT, CDR2 YYEEEE. The CDR3 covers 16 residues. Written as DNA, the CDR3 is TGTGCCAGCAGCTTGATAGGGAGCGGGAGTTTGGTCGAGCAGTACTTC. Its translation is CASSLIGSGSLVEQYF.

J is TRBJ2-1 and V is TRBV5-6, with D possibly being TRBD2 (5 bases). This CDR3 region has 14 residues. Trimming left V 7 bases short and J 4 bases short, with 15 bases between. Germline CDR1 and CDR2: SGHDT and YYEEEE. The CDR3 here is CASVLGSGYNEQFF. DNA for the CDR3: TGTGCCAGCGTTCTGGGGAGTGGGTACAATGAGCAGTTCTTC.

The gene calls are TRBV4-1 and TRBJ2-5, with 11 nucleotides matching TRBD1. The CDR3 loop spans 16 amino acids. From germline, CDR1 is MGHRA and CDR2 YSYEKL. With V trimmed by 4 bases and J by 0 bases, 4 bases remained unmatched. The CDR3 coding sequence is TGCGCCAGCAGCCGGGACAGGGGGTACAACCAAGAGACCCAGTACTTC. This sequence encodes CASSRDRGYNQETQYF.

This sequence joins TRBV5-1 and TRBJ1-1; no clear D. Trimming took off 5 bases at V and 4 bases at J, with 15 bases between the two ends. This CDR3 is 14 amino acids long. Germline CDR1 and CDR2: SGHRS and YFSETQ. The CDR3 loop reads CASREDKRSTEAFF. The DNA for the CDR3 is TGCGCCAGCAGGGAAGATAAGCGGAGCACTGAAGCTTTCTTT.

This clone was counted only a few times. This chain links TRBV6-5 with TRBJ2-7; D is perhaps TRBD2 (5 bases). The CDR3 loop spans 14 amino acids. Trimming shortened V by 6 bases and J by 4 bases, and 16 bases separated the two germline ends. Germline CDR1 and CDR2: MNHEY and SVGAGI. CDR3: CASRTKLESYEQYF. The CDR3 DNA sequence: TGTGCCAGCAGGACTAAACTCGAAAGTTACGAGCAGTACTTC.

The chain links TRBV18 to TRBJ2-3; D may be TRBD2 (5 bases). Germline CDR1 is KGHSH and CDR2 is LQKENI. The CDR3 has 14 amino acids. Between the trimmed V and J ends, which lost 5 bases and 1 base, there was a span of 10 bases. CDR3 protein: CASSEGLGTDTQYF. As DNA, the CDR3 is TGTGCCAGCTCAGAGGGCCTCGGCACAGATACGCAGTATTTT.

The rearrangement links TRBV29-1 to TRBJ2-5; no firm D call. The CDR3 extends over 12 amino acids. Trimming removed 6 bases from V and 4 bases from J, with 12 bases in between. Per germline, CDR1 SQVTM and CDR2 ANQGSEA. The CDR3 spells CSVYGSRETQYF. CDR3 in DNA: TGCAGCGTATACGGTAGCCGAGAGACCCAGTACTTC.

This chain joins TRBV30 and TRBJ1-5; D remains ambiguous. Germline CDR1 GTSNPN, CDR2 SVGIG (reference sequence). This CDR3 is built from 15 residues. V gave up 3 bases and J gave up 0 bases, with 12 bases separating them. DNA for the CDR3: TGTGCCTGGAGCGGGGAAAGGCCTAGCAATCAGCCCCAGCATTTT. It encodes CAWSGERPSNQPQHF.

The chain carries TRBV7-2 and TRBJ2-1; weak D call: TRBD2 (6 bases). This CDR3 comprises 17 residues. Trimming pared 2 bases from V and 5 bases from J, leaving 19 bases between. The germline V gene encodes CDR1 SGHTA and CDR2 FQGNSA. CDR3 amino acids: CASSLRPPQAGNNEQFF. CDR3 bases: TGTGCCAGCAGCTTAAGGCCCCCCCAAGCGGGTAACAATGAGCAGTTCTTC.

The gene calls are TRBV5-1 and TRBJ2-7, with D possibly TRBD1 on 5 matching bases. CDR3 size: 15 residues. The V end was cut by 3 bases, the J end by 3 bases, with 16 bases between. CDR1 SGHRS and CDR2 YFSETQ come from the germline V gene. The CDR3 sequence is CASSSQAGQGYEQYF. For the CDR3, the DNA is TGCGCCAGCAGCTCACAGGCAGGGCAAGGCTACGAGCAGTACTTC.

This rearrangement joins TRBV19 to TRBJ2-2, with D possibly matching TRBD2 (6 bases). From germline, CDR1 is LNHDA and CDR2 SQIVND (reference sequence). This CDR3 contains 16 residues. Trimming cost V 2 bases and J 5 bases, with 15 bases left between them. The CDR3 nucleotides read TGTGCCAGTAGTATATCGGCAGGGCGGGGAACCGGGGAGCTGTTTTTT. It codes for CASSISAGRGTGELFF. The full variable domain, with the rest looked up from reference TRBV19 and TRBJ2-2, is DGGITQSPKYLFRKEGQNVTLSCEQNLNHDAMYWYRQDPGQGLRLIYYSQIVNDFQKGDIAEGYSVSREKKESFPLTVTSAQKNPTAFYLCASSISAGRGTGELFFGEGSRLTVL.

The genes are TRBV19 and TRBJ1-4, with TRBD1 matching 8 bases. The J segment lost 7 bases and the V segment lost 7 bases, leaving 11 bases of the junction unmatched. Germline assignment: CDR1 LNHDA and CDR2 SQIVND (reference sequence). CDR3 length: 15 amino acids. The CDR3 DNA reads TGTGCCAGTAAACCGGTGAGACAGGGGCCTGAAAAACTGTTTTTT. It encodes CASKPVRQGPEKLFF.

The V gene is TRBV19, the J gene TRBJ1-5; D is uncertain. This CDR3 region has 16 residues. V lost 1 base, J lost 0 bases, and 10 bases lay in between. CDR1 is LNHDA, CDR2 SQIVND, per germline (reference sequence). CDR3 region: CASSIGRLYSNQPQHF. DNA of the CDR3: TGTGCCAGTAGTATAGGCCGACTGTATAGCAATCAGCCCCAGCATTTT.

The table lists this clone with a few counts. J is TRBJ1-1 and V is TRBV28; TRBD1 is a possible D gene (6 bases). V was pared by 7 bases and J by 10 bases, with 25 bases between. Per the germline V gene, CDR1 is MDHEN and CDR2 is SYDVKM. The CDR3 loop spans 15 amino acids. The DNA for the CDR3 is TGTGCCAGCACCTCCACATTACAGGGACCCTCGGCAGCTTTCTTT. Translating gives CASTSTLQGPSAAFF.

The chain has TRBV28 and TRBJ1-1; a weak D match, TRBD1 (6 bases). The V gene's germline CDR1 is MDHEN and CDR2 SYDVKM. The V end was cut by 5 bases, the J end by 2 bases, with 15 bases between. This CDR3 is built from 15 residues. DNA of the CDR3: TGTGCCAGCAGTAAGCCGGGACAAACAAACACTGAAGCTTTCTTT. It codes for CASSKPGQTNTEAFF.

V and J are TRBV4-3 and TRBJ2-3; 10 bases match TRBD1. The length of the CDR3 is 16 residues. Looked up from germline, CDR1 is LGHNA and CDR2 is YSLEER. J was trimmed by 4 bases and V by 4 bases; bases with no gene match: 8. The CDR3 here is CASSPLPGTGADTQYF. DNA of the CDR3: TGCGCCAGCAGCCCCTTGCCCGGGACAGGGGCAGATACGCAGTATTTT.

The chain employs TRBV5-6 and TRBJ2-1, with 13 bases lining up with TRBD2. This CDR3 spans 15 amino acids. CDR1 and CDR2 from the germline V gene are SGHDT and YYEEEE. V lost 5 bases, J lost 5 bases, and 4 bases stayed unmatched. CDR3 DNA sequence: TGTGCCAGCAGTTGGGGACTAGCGGGGAACAATGAGCAGTTCTTC. Its protein product is CASSWGLAGNNEQFF.

In its sample, this clone was seen a few times. The chain couples TRBV9 to TRBJ2-7; TRBD1 is a possible D gene (6 bases). The length of the CDR3 is 18 residues. The V end was cut by 0 bases, the J end by 2 bases, with 21 bases between. CDR1 is SGDLS and CDR2 is YYNGEE in the germline V gene. CDR3 nucleotide sequence: TGTGCCAGCAGCGTAGGAGGGTTTCTGGACAGTTCAACCTACGAGCAGTACTTC. Protein product: CASSVGGFLDSSTYEQYF.